This is a list of T cell receptor beta chains from one sample in a study of beta chain features in type 1 diabetes. The protocol was immunoSEQ multiplex PCR, while the TCRdb copy is restricted to in-frame clones and leaves out a portion. Among just over 25,000 clones listed, roughly half were seen once. The sequenced material came from stem cell memory CD4+ T cells from blood. The receptor source for this set is a young man with type 1 diabetes. The CDR3 runs from the conserved cysteine through the conserved F or W. Each record gives: J gene, V gene, clone size, D gene, CDR3 protein, CDR3 DNA. The D gene is left open where the match is weak. Only part of the rows carry a size: once, few, many, or a class if the clone is expanded.

J: TRBJ2-2
V: TRBV7-2
size: NA
D: NA
CDR3: CASSLSRGELFF
DNA: TGTGCCAGCAGTCTAAGTCGCGGGGAGCTGTTTTTT

J: TRBJ1-5
V: TRBV30
size: NA
D: NA
CDR3: CAWSVSWGEPQHF
DNA: TGTGCCTGGAGTGTTAGTTGGGGGGAGCCCCAGCATTTT

J: TRBJ2-5
V: TRBV5-1
size: NA
D: NA
CDR3: CASSPNLDGGETQYF
DNA: TGCGCCAGCAGCCCCAATCTGGACGGCGGGGAGACCCAGTACTTC

J: TRBJ1-2
V: TRBV11-2
size: NA
D: NA
CDR3: CASSLTGGQEPYYGYTF
DNA: TGTGCCAGCAGCTTAACGGGGGGGCAGGAGCCCTACTATGGCTACACCTTC

J: TRBJ1-1
V: TRBV14
size: NA
D: NA
CDR3: CASSPGGKNTEAFF
DNA: TGTGCCAGCAGCCCCGGGGGGAAGAACACTGAAGCTTTCTTT

J: TRBJ1-4
V: TRBV5-1
size: NA
D: TRBD1
CDR3: CASSSTGQPNEKLFF
DNA: TGCGCCAGCAGCTCGACGGGACAGCCAAATGAAAAACTGTTTTTT

J: TRBJ2-3
V: TRBV11-2
size: NA
D: NA
CDR3: CASSPIGGGTDTQYF
DNA: TGTGCCAGCAGCCCAATAGGAGGGGGCACAGATACGCAGTATTTT

J: TRBJ1-1
V: TRBV30
size: NA
D: TRBD1
CDR3: CAWSVQGATEAFF
DNA: TGTGCCTGGAGTGTACAGGGGGCCACTGAAGCTTTCTTT

J: TRBJ1-1
V: TRBV23-1
size: NA
D: TRBD1
CDR3: CASSTQGARMDTEAFF
DNA: TGCGCCAGCAGTACCCAGGGGGCTAGGATGGACACTGAAGCTTTCTTT

J: TRBJ2-1
V: TRBV11-2
size: once
D: NA
CDR3: CASRLPGSGSYNEQFF
DNA: TGTGCCAGCAGACTCCCCGGGAGTGGCTCCTACAATGAGCAGTTCTTC

J: TRBJ1-5
V: TRBV7-9
size: once
D: NA
CDR3: CASSRPDSNQPQHF
DNA: TGTGCCAGCAGCCGCCCAGATAGCAATCAGCCCCAGCATTTT

J: TRBJ1-1
V: TRBV25-1
size: once
D: NA
CDR3: CASGSVGNTEAFF
DNA: TGTGCCAGCGGTTCGGTTGGGAACACTGAAGCTTTCTTT

J: TRBJ2-7
V: TRBV4-1
size: NA
D: TRBD2
CDR3: CASSTGLAGYPYEQYF
DNA: TGCGCCAGCAGCACCGGACTAGCGGGATACCCCTACGAGCAGTACTTC

J: TRBJ1-5
V: TRBV6-5
size: few
D: NA
CDR3: CASSYSGGVGQPQHF
DNA: TGTGCCAGCAGTTACTCGGGGGGGGTCGGACAGCCCCAGCATTTT

J: TRBJ1-5
V: TRBV6-1
size: few
D: NA
CDR3: CASSEAGGLGNQPQHF
DNA: TGTGCCAGCAGTGAAGCGGGGGGGCTAGGCAATCAGCCCCAGCATTTT

J: TRBJ2-7
V: TRBV11-3
size: NA
D: NA
CDR3: CASSLVADSYEQYF
DNA: TGTGCCAGCAGCTTGGTAGCGGACTCCTACGAGCAGTACTTC

J: TRBJ1-5
V: TRBV6-6
size: NA
D: NA
CDR3: CASSWGGNQPQHF
DNA: TGTGCCAGCAGTTGGGGGGGGAATCAGCCCCAGCATTTT

J: TRBJ2-7
V: TRBV7-8
size: few
D: NA
CDR3: CASSLGGTVSSYEQYF
DNA: TGTGCCAGCAGCTTAGGGGGCACAGTTTCCTCCTACGAGCAGTACTTC

J: TRBJ2-7
V: TRBV4-2
size: once
D: NA
CDR3: CASSQVVSPEFYEQYF
DNA: TGTGCCAGCAGCCAAGTGGTCAGCCCGGAGTTCTACGAGCAGTACTTC

J: TRBJ2-1
V: TRBV25-1
size: NA
D: TRBD2
CDR3: CASSDQTGLVMDEQFF
DNA: TGTGCCAGCAGTGACCAAACGGGACTAGTTATGGATGAGCAGTTCTTC

J: TRBJ2-2
V: TRBV18
size: NA
D: NA
CDR3: CASSTQTRAGELFF
DNA: TGTGCCAGCTCAACACAGACCCGGGCCGGGGAGCTGTTTTTT

J: TRBJ1-4
V: TRBV21-1
size: few
D: NA
CDR3: CASSISRGLVREKLFF
DNA: TGTGCCAGCAGCATCAGCAGGGGGCTCGTGCGAGAAAAACTGTTTTTT

J: TRBJ2-1
V: TRBV27
size: NA
D: NA
CDR3: CASSFPFRRGGGNEQFF
DNA: TGTGCCAGCAGTTTTCCCTTCCGCAGGGGAGGGGGGAATGAGCAGTTCTTC

J: TRBJ1-2
V: TRBV29-1
size: NA
D: TRBD1
CDR3: CSVTQGEYGYTF
DNA: TGCAGCGTCACACAGGGGGAGTATGGCTACACCTTC

J: TRBJ2-1
V: TRBV6-1
size: NA
D: TRBD2
CDR3: CASRGGSSYNEQFF
DNA: TGTGCCAGCAGAGGCGGGAGCTCCTACAATGAGCAGTTCTTC

J: TRBJ2-1
V: TRBV30
size: few
D: TRBD2
CDR3: CALERGGGNEQFF
DNA: TGTGCCTTGGAGCGGGGGGGCGGTAATGAGCAGTTCTTC

J: TRBJ1-1
V: TRBV7-9
size: medium-sized
D: NA
CDR3: CASSLGQWAEAFF
DNA: TGTGCCAGCAGCCTAGGACAGTGGGCTGAAGCTTTCTTT

J: TRBJ2-2
V: TRBV15
size: NA
D: TRBD2
CDR3: CATSRLAGAGELFF
DNA: TGTGCCACCAGCCGACTAGCCGGTGCCGGGGAGCTGTTTTTT

J: TRBJ1-2
V: TRBV19
size: NA
D: TRBD1
CDR3: CASSIASGTGNYGYTF
DNA: TGTGCCAGTAGTATCGCTTCCGGGACAGGGAACTATGGCTACACCTTC